Shown below are 14 T cell receptor beta chains from a single sample sequenced in a study of blood T cell repertoires in COVID-19 (dated by TCRdb to 2020 to 2022). Library creation used the immunoSEQ multiplex PCR assay. TCRdb limited this immuneACCESS table to in-frame rearrangements with V and J called. A share of clones is missing; checked studies link under half to unresolved V genes, and the rest is unexplained. For this sample there are about 260,000 clones; more than 80% appear just once. The ten largest clones take up around 2% of the sample. The material sequenced was PBMCs or T cells enriched from blood (not recorded which). The receptor set was obtained from a woman between 18 and 29 years old who had recovered from COVID-19.

The rearrangement joins TRBV6-1 to TRBJ2-7, with 10 bases fitting TRBD1. Germline loops: CDR1 MNHNS, CDR2 SASEGT. The V and J ends lost 6 bases and 3 bases, in that order; junction bases with no gene match: 5. The CDR3 consists of 14 residues. CDR3 loop: CASSRTGGDYEQYF. CDR3 in DNA: TGTGCCAGCAGCAGGACAGGGGGTGACTACGAGCAGTACTTC.

The genes are TRBV5-6 and TRBJ1-1; D gene unclear. The CDR3 loop spans 14 amino acids. Trimming removed 3 bases at V and 1 base at J, with 10 bases between. Germline values: CDR1 SGHDT, CDR2 YYEEEE. DNA for the CDR3: TGTGCCAGCAGCTCTTCCGGGGAGAACACTGAAGCTTTCTTT. Its protein is CASSSSGENTEAFF. Using reference TRBV5-6 and TRBJ1-1 for the parts outside the CDR3, the full variable domain is DAGVTQSPTHLIKTRGQQVTLRCSPKSGHDTVSWYQQALGQGPQFIFQYYEEEERQRGNFPDRFSGHQFPNYSSELNVNALLLGDSALYLCASSSSGENTEAFFGQGTRLTVV.

The chain joins TRBV3-1 (or the pseudogene TRBV3-2) to TRBJ2-1; D might be TRBD1 (6 bases). V dropped 3 bases and J dropped 0 bases, with 6 bases sitting between them. Germline loops: CDR1 LGHDT, CDR2 YNNKEL (reference sequence). There are 14 residues in the CDR3. CDR3 DNA: TGTGCCAGCAGCCAGGGGGCCTCCTACAATGAGCAGTTCTTC. The encoded protein is CASSQGASYNEQFF.

V gene TRBV13 combines with J gene TRBJ1-1; D gene unclear. This CDR3 is built from 13 residues. Trimming removed 5 bases at V and 11 bases at J, with 18 bases between. Germline assignment: CDR1 PRHDT and CDR2 FYEKMQ (reference sequence). CDR3 region: CASSLVGSGVAFF. The CDR3 region has the DNA TGTGCCAGCAGCCTCGTCGGGAGCGGTGTCGCTTTCTTT.

DNA of the CDR3: TGTGCCAGCAGCTTGGGTGGACAGAAGGCAGATACGCAGTATTTT. Translating gives CASSLGGQKADTQYF. This sequence joins TRBV5-6 and TRBJ2-3, with D possibly being TRBD1 (6 bases). Trimming took off 0 bases at V and 4 bases at J, with 12 bases between the two ends. This CDR3 spans 15 amino acids. Germline V gene lookup returns CDR1 SGHDT and CDR2 YYEEEE.

The chain employs TRBV28 and TRBJ1-6; 10 positions match TRBD1. V lost 6 bases and J lost 10; bases outside the gene matches: 9. CDR3 length: 15 amino acids. Germline V lookup: CDR1 MDHEN, CDR2 SYDVKM. CDR3 bases: TGTGCCAGCAGCCGTTCGACAGGGGGCGTATCACCCCTCCACTTT. Its translation is CASSRSTGGVSPLHF. The variable domain in full, completed from reference TRBV28 and TRBJ1-6, reads DVKVTQSSRYLVKRTGEKVFLECVQDMDHENMFWYRQDPGLGLRLIYFSYDVKMKEKGDIPEGYSVSREKKERFSLILESASTNQTSMYLCASSRSTGGVSPLHFGNGTRLTVT.

This clone was observed a single time. CDR3 DNA sequence: TGTGCCAGCAGCTTAGTCCGATCGACAGGGTCGGGTACTGATGAAAAACTGTTTTTT. It encodes CASSLVRSTGSGTDEKLFF. The chain is built from TRBV7-8 and TRBJ1-4, with 7 bases matching TRBD1. The CDR3 runs to 19 residues. Germline CDR1 SGHVS, CDR2 FQNEAQ. After removal of 1 base from V and 6 bases from J, the junction contained 17 bases not matched to a gene.

This clone turned up a few times. CDR3 loop: CASSLTGTADTEAFF. CDR3 coding DNA: TGCGCCAGCAGCCTTACCGGGACAGCGGACACTGAAGCTTTCTTT. V usage is TRBV4-1 and J usage is TRBJ1-1; TRBD1 matches 7 bases. This CDR3 has 15 residues. The germline V gene encodes CDR1 MGHRA and CDR2 YSYEKL. After removal of 4 bases from V and 3 bases from J, the junction contained 8 bases not matched to a gene.

The chain recombines TRBV19 with TRBJ2-1; 8 bases are a match to TRBD1. Germline CDR1 reads LNHDA; CDR2 reads SQIVND (reference sequence). CDR3 length: 17 residues. V lost 2 bases to trimming and J lost 7 bases; unmatched junction nucleotides: 13. CDR3 DNA: TGTGCCAGTAGTATATTGAGAGGTCGGACAGGGTCTAATGAGCAGTTCTTC. It yields the protein CASSILRGRTGSNEQFF.

This rearrangement joins TRBV4-1 to TRBJ2-3; D ambiguous. Germline V lookup: CDR1 MGHRA, CDR2 YSYEKL. The CDR3 runs to 13 residues. V was pared by 5 bases and J by 6 bases, with 12 bases between. CDR3 sequence (DNA): TGCGCCAGCAGCAGGTTTAGCCGGGATACGCAGTATTTT. As protein: CASSRFSRDTQYF.

V and J are TRBV6-2 or TRBV6-3 and TRBJ1-5; the D gene is possibly TRBD1 (6 bases). The germline V gene has CDR1 MNHEY and CDR2 SVGEGT. The CDR3 is 11 amino acids. V was shortened by 5 bases and J by 11 bases, with 10 bases between the two germline ends. The CDR3 region is CASSAGAAQHF. The CDR3 nucleotides are TGTGCCAGCAGTGCGGGGGCTGCCCAGCATTTT.

This clone was counted once. The rearrangement joins TRBV6-2 or TRBV6-3 to TRBJ2-7; D remains unclear. V dropped 4 bases and J dropped 3 bases, with 19 bases sitting between them. Germline V lookup: CDR1 MNHEY, CDR2 SVGEGT. CDR3 length: 16 residues. CDR3 in DNA: TGTGCCAGCAGTTGGCGTGGGCAGTTTTCCCACTACGAGCAGTACTTC. Its translation: CASSWRGQFSHYEQYF.

A single count supports this clone. The chain uses TRBV30 and TRBJ1-3; D is ambiguous. Trimming pared 0 bases from V and 4 bases from J, leaving 10 bases between. The CDR3 has 14 residues. Per the germline V gene, CDR1 is GTSNPN and CDR2 is SVGIG (reference sequence). In nucleotides, the CDR3 is TGTGCCTGGAGTGTAGGAGACCTGGGAAACACCATATATTTT. It is translated as CAWSVGDLGNTIYF.

The chain is built from TRBV28 and TRBJ1-6; D is unclear. The CDR3 loop spans 14 amino acids. Trimming left V 3 bases short and J 5 bases short, with 8 bases between. Germline CDR1 MDHEN, CDR2 SYDVKM. The CDR3 DNA reads TGTGCCAGCAGTTTCCGTCTTCATAATTCACCCCTCCACTTT. Residues: CASSFRLHNSPLHF.